These 24 T cell receptor beta chains were all obtained from the same sample, sequenced in a study of regulatory T cells in long-lasting Graves disease. Arm-PCR of CDR3 regions and iRepertoire HTBI primers were the basis on which TCR beta libraries were built. From the multiplex PCR reads, TCRdb called clonotypes with MiXCR, one entry per CDR3 protein. The profile shows 250,000 to 300,000 distinct CDR3 sequences, 15% to 20% of them singletons. Specified time point: newly diagnosed GD, antithyroid drugs for less than 3 months. After RNA was extracted from PBMCs, the TCR library was made from it. These data were also reused for a study on T cells in Graves' hyperthyroidism and ophthalmopathy.

The input for sequencing was peripheral blood mononuclear cells (PBMCs), taken at new diagnosis, from a patient treated with antithyroid drugs. These receptors all stem from a woman in her twenties or thirties with Graves disease.

This clonotype appeared many times. V is TRBV20-1 and J is TRBJ1-1, with D perhaps matching TRBD1 (6 bases). Germline CDR1 and CDR2: DFQATT and SNEGSKA (reference sequence). Trimming took off 3 bases at V and 4 bases at J, with 18 bases between the two ends. The CDR3 covers 15 residues. This CDR3 reads CSASIPGEGITEAFF. Here the CDR3 DNA reads TGCAGTGCTAGTATCCCAGGGGAGGGGATCACTGAAGCTTTCTTT.

At least ten counts were recorded for this clonotype. The chain has TRBV18 and TRBJ1-5; 7 bases line up with TRBD1. Trimming cost V 3 bases and J 5 bases; bases outside gene matches: 4. The CDR3 is 14 amino acids. Germline V gene lookup returns CDR1 KGHSH and CDR2 LQKENI. The CDR3 DNA sequence: TGTGCCAGCTCACCCTACAGGGGAGATCAGCCCCAGCATTTT. Protein product: CASSPYRGDQPQHF.

This clonotype occurred many times. V usage is TRBV7-2 and J usage is TRBJ2-3; no clear D. Germline V gene data show CDR1 as SGHTA and CDR2 as FQGNSA. The CDR3 extends over 12 amino acids. The germline V and J ends were trimmed by 1 base and 11 bases, with 10 bases remaining between them. Written as DNA, the CDR3 is TGTGCCAGCAGCTTAGACGGCTACCTGCAGTATTTT. It specifies CASSLDGYLQYF.

This clonotype was counted between two and nine times. The rearrangement uses TRBV20-1 and TRBJ2-2; D is possibly TRBD1 (6 bases). This CDR3 comprises 13 residues. Trimming removed 4 bases from V and 2 bases from J, with 8 bases in between. Per the germline V gene, CDR1 is DFQATT and CDR2 is SNEGSKA (reference sequence). The CDR3 DNA sequence: TGCAGTGCTAAGGGGGTTAACACCGGGGAGCTGTTTTTT. Its protein is CSAKGVNTGELFF.

This clonotype has at least ten counts. CDR3: CASSEDPRAATNEKLFF. DNA of the CDR3: TGTGCCAGCAGTGAGGACCCCCGAGCGGCGACTAATGAAAAACTGTTTTTT. This chain connects TRBV6-1 to TRBJ1-4; D gene unclear. This CDR3 is built from 17 residues. The germline V gene encodes CDR1 MNHNS and CDR2 SASEGT. V was shortened by 3 bases and J by 2 bases, with 16 bases between the two germline ends.

This clonotype was counted many times. The J gene is TRBJ2-3, the V gene TRBV14; no definite D call. The CDR3 contains 15 residues. V was clipped by 1 base and J by 1 base, with 9 bases between them. Per the germline V gene, CDR1 is SGHDN and CDR2 is FVKESK. The CDR3 coding sequence is TGTGCCAGCAGCCAAGTGGCCCCTGGCACAGATACGCAGTATTTT. Translating gives CASSQVAPGTDTQYF.

This chain links TRBV4-1 with TRBJ2-5; D is unresolved. Trimming removed 6 bases at V and 0 bases at J, with 11 bases between. The CDR3 has 14 amino acids. Germline-derived CDR1 and CDR2 are MGHRA and YSYEKL. CDR3 sequence: CASRTRVNQETQYF. The DNA of the CDR3 is TGCGCCAGCAGGACTCGAGTGAACCAAGAGACCCAGTACTTC.

The CDR3 bases are TGTGCCAGCAGTTTGTGGCGGGTGAACACTGAAGCTTTCTTT. Amino acid sequence: CASSLWRVNTEAFF. This chain joins TRBV12-3 or TRBV12-4 and TRBJ1-1, with unresolved D. This CDR3 is built from 14 residues. Trimming left V 3 bases short and J 0 bases short, with 8 bases between.

This clonotype showed up many times. The chain employs TRBV28 and TRBJ1-1; D uncertain. The CDR3 contains 14 residues. The germline V and J ends were trimmed by 7 bases and 1 base, with 13 bases remaining between them. The germline V gene encodes CDR1 MDHEN and CDR2 SYDVKM. CDR3 sequence (DNA): TGTGCCAGCACCATCCGCGGAAAGAACACTGAAGCTTTCTTT. Amino acid sequence: CASTIRGKNTEAFF. Drawing the rest from reference TRBV28 and TRBJ1-1, the complete variable domain is DVKVTQSSRYLVKRTGEKVFLECVQDMDHENMFWYRQDPGLGLRLIYFSYDVKMKEKGDIPEGYSVSREKKERFSLILESASTNQTSMYLCASTIRGKNTEAFFGQGTRLTVV.

This clonotype was seen many times. The rearrangement uses TRBV20-1 and TRBJ1-1, with 7 bases identical to TRBD1. This CDR3 is built from 15 residues. The junction had 7 bases not matched to a gene; V was cut back by 1 base and J by 2 bases. Germline V gene data show CDR1 as DFQATT and CDR2 as SNEGSKA (reference sequence). DNA for the CDR3: TGCAGTGCTAGAGGGGGGGGGACAGCCAACACTGAAGCTTTCTTT. It is translated as CSARGGGTANTEAFF.

This clonotype occurred a few times. The chain is built from TRBV5-1 and TRBJ2-5; the match to TRBD2 covers 10 bases. Trimming removed 2 bases from V and 5 bases from J; junction bases left unmatched: 12. The germline V gene has CDR1 SGHRS and CDR2 YFSETQ. This CDR3 is built from 17 residues. In nucleotides, the CDR3 is TGCGCCAGCAGCTTCCCTCGGGGAGCGGGGGGGCTTGAGACCCAGTACTTC. Protein: CASSFPRGAGGLETQYF. The complete variable domain, with remaining parts taken from reference TRBV5-1 and TRBJ2-5, reads KAGVTQTPRYLIKTRGQQVTLSCSPISGHRSVSWYQQTPGQGLQFLFEYFSETQRNKGNFPGRFSGRQFSNSRSEMNVSTLELGDSALYLCASSFPRGAGGLETQYFGPGTRLLVL.

This clonotype was detected many times. This sequence joins TRBV7-4 and TRBJ2-5, with 7 bases matching TRBD2. The length of the CDR3 is 17 residues. CDR1 and CDR2 (germline): SGHVT, SQSDAQ. The V and J ends lost 5 bases and 1 base, in that order; junction bases with no gene match: 13. The CDR3 reads CASSPWRLAESQETQYF. DNA of the CDR3: TGTGCCAGCAGCCCCTGGAGGCTAGCGGAATCCCAAGAGACCCAGTACTTC.

At least ten counts were recorded for this clonotype. V and J are TRBV12-3 or TRBV12-4 and TRBJ2-1; TRBD2 aligns across 8 bases. V was clipped by 3 bases and J by 8 bases; unmatched bases: 6. This CDR3 region has 14 residues. In DNA, the CDR3 is TGTGCCAGCAGTTTTTTTAGCGGGGAGGATGAGCAGTTCTTC. This translates into CASSFFSGEDEQFF.

This clonotype was seen repeatedly, ten times or more. The rearrangement uses TRBV4-2 and TRBJ2-2, with 10 bases identical to TRBD2. J gave up 4 bases and V 5 bases, and 7 bases lay outside the gene matches. The germline CDR1 and CDR2 sequences are LGHNA and YNFKEQ. The CDR3 contains 16 residues. CDR3 residues: CASSEKRGGVTGELFF. DNA of the CDR3: TGTGCCAGCAGCGAGAAGCGGGGGGGCGTCACCGGGGAGCTGTTTTTT.

This clonotype was found many times. V usage is TRBV20-1 and J usage is TRBJ2-1; 8 bases fit TRBD1. CDR1 and CDR2 (germline): DFQATT, SNEGSKA (reference sequence). The CDR3 contains 14 residues. V lost 5 bases to trimming and J lost 3 bases; unmatched junction nucleotides: 6. The CDR3 sequence is CSAEGTGVYNEQFF. The CDR3 coding sequence is TGCAGTGCTGAGGGGACAGGTGTCTACAATGAGCAGTTCTTC.

J is TRBJ2-1 and V is TRBV20-1; D not resolved. Germline CDR1 and CDR2: DFQATT and SNEGSKA (reference sequence). This CDR3 is built from 15 residues. Trimming cost V 1 base and J 0 bases, with 10 bases left between them. CDR3 coding DNA: TGCAGTGCTAGAGTACCATCGAGCTCCTACAATGAGCAGTTCTTC. It specifies CSARVPSSSYNEQFF.

In its sample, this clonotype was seen many times. The chain joins TRBV7-2 to TRBJ1-1, with D maybe TRBD1 (6 bases). V was cut by 1 base and J by 3 bases, with 15 bases left in between. The CDR3 runs to 16 residues. Germline assignment: CDR1 SGHTA and CDR2 FQGNSA. The CDR3 sequence is CASSLGGHRAYTEAFF. The CDR3 DNA follows: TGTGCCAGCAGCTTAGGGGGACACCGAGCCTACACTGAAGCTTTCTTT.

The V call is TRBV6-1, the J call TRBJ2-7, with 8 bases identical to TRBD2. Per germline, CDR1 MNHNS and CDR2 SASEGT. This CDR3 spans 15 amino acids. J gave up 2 bases and V 1 base, and 4 bases lay outside the gene matches. Written as DNA, the CDR3 is TGTGCCAGCAGTGAAGGCCTAGCGGGCCCCTACGAGCAGTACTTC. This sequence encodes CASSEGLAGPYEQYF.

J is TRBJ2-7 and V is TRBV5-8; D is perhaps TRBD2 (6 bases). Germline V gene lookup returns CDR1 SGHTS and CDR2 YDEGEE. Trimming took 2 bases from V and 1 from J, leaving 13 bases between them. This CDR3 comprises 15 residues. The CDR3: CASSFGRGISYEQYF. CDR3 bases: TGTGCCAGCAGCTTTGGGCGGGGAATATCCTACGAGCAGTACTTC.

The sample holds many counts of this clonotype. The gene calls are TRBV7-2 and TRBJ2-3; a possible D gene is TRBD2 (5 bases). The CDR3 is made up of 13 amino acids. Looked up from germline, CDR1 is SGHTA and CDR2 is FQGNSA. Trimming shortened V by 5 bases and J by 5 bases, and 11 bases separated the two germline ends. CDR3 DNA: TGTGCCAGCAGCCCAACTAGGGAAGATACGCAGTATTTT. Protein product: CASSPTREDTQYF.

The chain joins TRBV9 to TRBJ2-1; D is unresolved. Germline CDR1 is SGDLS and CDR2 is YYNGEE. The CDR3 covers 12 residues. Deletions cut 5 bases from V and 9 bases from J, with 12 bases between. In nucleotides, the CDR3 is TGTGCCAGCAGAGGATTAAGTGGTGAGCAGTTCTTC. Encoded protein: CASRGLSGEQFF.

This clonotype has only a few counts. The chain has TRBV20-1 and TRBJ1-3, with D possibly being TRBD1 (6 bases). The V gene lost 0 bases and the J gene lost 2 bases, with 20 bases spanning the gap. The CDR3 is made up of 18 amino acids. Germline-derived CDR1 and CDR2 are DFQATT and SNEGSKA (reference sequence). Here the CDR3 reads CSARDKGQRGVPGNTIYF. The CDR3 DNA sequence: TGCAGTGCTAGAGATAAGGGACAAAGGGGTGTCCCTGGAAACACCATATATTTT.

There are many counts of this clonotype. This chain links TRBV4-1 with TRBJ1-4; D may be TRBD1 (5 bases). The CDR3 is 15 residues long. Germline values: CDR1 MGHRA, CDR2 YSYEKL. V lost 4 bases and J 2 bases, leaving 11 bases between the germline ends. The CDR3 loop is CASSLPGGTNEKLFF. The CDR3 DNA is TGCGCCAGCAGCCTCCCGGGGGGGACTAATGAAAAACTGTTTTTT.

The V and J genes are TRBV3-1 and TRBJ1-5; D gene uncertain. V shed 1 base and J shed 0 bases, with 7 bases lying between them. Germline V CDR1 and CDR2: LGHDT, YNNKEL (reference sequence). The CDR3 loop spans 15 amino acids. The CDR3 here is CASSQGTYSNQPQHF. DNA for the CDR3: TGTGCCAGCAGCCAAGGAACTTATAGCAATCAGCCCCAGCATTTT.